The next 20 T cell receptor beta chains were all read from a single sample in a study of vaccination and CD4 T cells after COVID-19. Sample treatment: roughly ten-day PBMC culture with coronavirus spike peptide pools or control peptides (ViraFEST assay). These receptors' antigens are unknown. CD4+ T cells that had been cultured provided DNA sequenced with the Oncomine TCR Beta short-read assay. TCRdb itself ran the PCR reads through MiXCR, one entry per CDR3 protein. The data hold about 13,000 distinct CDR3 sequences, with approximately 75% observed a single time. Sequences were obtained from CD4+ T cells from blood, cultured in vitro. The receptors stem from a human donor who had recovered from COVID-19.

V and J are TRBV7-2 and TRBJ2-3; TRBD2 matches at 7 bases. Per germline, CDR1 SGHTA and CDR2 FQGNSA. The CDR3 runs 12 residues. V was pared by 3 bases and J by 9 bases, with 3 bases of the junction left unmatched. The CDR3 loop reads CASSFSGQTQYF. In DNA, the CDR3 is TGTGCCAGCAGCTTTAGCGGGCAGACGCAGTATTTT.

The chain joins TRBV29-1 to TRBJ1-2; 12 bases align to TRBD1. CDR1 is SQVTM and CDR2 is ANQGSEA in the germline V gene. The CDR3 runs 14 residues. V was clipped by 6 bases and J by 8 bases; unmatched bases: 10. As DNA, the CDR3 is TGCAGCGTACACCGGGACAGGGGGCTGGAGGGCTACACCTTC. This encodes CSVHRDRGLEGYTF.

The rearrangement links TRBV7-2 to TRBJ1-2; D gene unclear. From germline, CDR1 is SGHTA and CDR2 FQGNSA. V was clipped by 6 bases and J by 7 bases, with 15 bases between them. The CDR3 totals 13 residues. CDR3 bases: TGTGCCAGCAGACCGCGGACTAAACTTGGCTACACCTTC. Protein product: CASRPRTKLGYTF.

Here the CDR3 DNA reads TGTGCCAGCAGCTTATCATTTGTCCAGCCCCAGCATTTT. The encoded protein is CASSLSFVQPQHF. This sequence joins TRBV7-2 and TRBJ1-5; D gene ambiguous. V gave up 2 bases and J gave up 7 bases, with 9 bases separating them. The CDR3 runs to 13 residues. In germline, CDR1 is SGHTA, CDR2 FQGNSA.

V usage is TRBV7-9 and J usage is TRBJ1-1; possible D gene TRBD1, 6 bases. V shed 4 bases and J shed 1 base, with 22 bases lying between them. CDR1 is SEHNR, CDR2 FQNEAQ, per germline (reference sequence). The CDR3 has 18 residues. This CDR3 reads CASSSELGARWGNTEAFF. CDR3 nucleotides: TGTGCCAGCAGCTCCGAGTTGGGGGCGAGATGGGGGAACACTGAAGCTTTCTTT.

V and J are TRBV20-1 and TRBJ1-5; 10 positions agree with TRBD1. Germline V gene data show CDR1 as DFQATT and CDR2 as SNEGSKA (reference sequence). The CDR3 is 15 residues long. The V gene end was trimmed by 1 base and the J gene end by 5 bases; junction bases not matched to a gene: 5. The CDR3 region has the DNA TGCAGTGCTAGAGCCGGGACAGGGGCATATCAGCCCCAGCATTTT. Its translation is CSARAGTGAYQPQHF.

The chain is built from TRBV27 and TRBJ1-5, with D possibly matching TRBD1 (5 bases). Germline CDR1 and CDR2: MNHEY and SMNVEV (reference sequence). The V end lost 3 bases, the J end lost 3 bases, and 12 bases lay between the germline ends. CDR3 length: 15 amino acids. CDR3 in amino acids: CASSFGGAFNQPQHF. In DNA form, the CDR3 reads TGTGCCAGCAGTTTTGGAGGGGCGTTCAATCAGCCCCAGCATTTT.

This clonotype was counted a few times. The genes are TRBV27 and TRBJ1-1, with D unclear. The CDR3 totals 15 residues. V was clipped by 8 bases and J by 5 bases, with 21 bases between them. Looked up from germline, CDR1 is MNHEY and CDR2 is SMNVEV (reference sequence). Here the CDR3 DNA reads TGTGCCAGCGTACCCATTGGGGAGGGCATGACTGAAGCTTTCTTT. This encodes CASVPIGEGMTEAFF.

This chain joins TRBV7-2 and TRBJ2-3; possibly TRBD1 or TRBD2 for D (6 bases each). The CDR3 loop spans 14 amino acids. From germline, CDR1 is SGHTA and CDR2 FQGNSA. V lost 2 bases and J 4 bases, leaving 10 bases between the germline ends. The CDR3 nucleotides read TGTGCCAGCAGCTTAAGGGGGGTTGCAGATACGCAGTATTTT. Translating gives CASSLRGVADTQYF.

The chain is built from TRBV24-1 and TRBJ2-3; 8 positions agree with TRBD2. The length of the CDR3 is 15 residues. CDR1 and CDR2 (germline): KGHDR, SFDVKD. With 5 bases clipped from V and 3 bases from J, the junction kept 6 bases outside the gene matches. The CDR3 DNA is TGTGCCACCAGTGTGAGCGGGAGTTATACAGATACGCAGTATTTT. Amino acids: CATSVSGSYTDTQYF.

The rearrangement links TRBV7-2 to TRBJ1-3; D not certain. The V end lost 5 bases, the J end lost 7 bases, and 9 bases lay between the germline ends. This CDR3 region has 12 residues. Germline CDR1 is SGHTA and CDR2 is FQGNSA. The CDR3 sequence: CASSPNGNTIYF. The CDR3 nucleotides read TGTGCCAGCAGCCCAAACGGGAACACCATATATTTT.

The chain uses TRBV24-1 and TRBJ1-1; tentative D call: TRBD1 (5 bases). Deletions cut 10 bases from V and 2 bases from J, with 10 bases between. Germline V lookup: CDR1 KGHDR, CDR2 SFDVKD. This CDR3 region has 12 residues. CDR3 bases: TGTGCCACTCGTCGGGGCAACACTGAAGCTTTCTTT. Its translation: CATRRGNTEAFF.

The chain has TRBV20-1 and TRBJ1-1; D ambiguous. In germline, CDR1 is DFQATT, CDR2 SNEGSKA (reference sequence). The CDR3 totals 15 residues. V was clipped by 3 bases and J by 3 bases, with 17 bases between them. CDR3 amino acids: CSARRREGLDTEAFF. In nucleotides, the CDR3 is TGCAGTGCTAGGCGGAGGGAGGGCTTGGACACTGAAGCTTTCTTT.

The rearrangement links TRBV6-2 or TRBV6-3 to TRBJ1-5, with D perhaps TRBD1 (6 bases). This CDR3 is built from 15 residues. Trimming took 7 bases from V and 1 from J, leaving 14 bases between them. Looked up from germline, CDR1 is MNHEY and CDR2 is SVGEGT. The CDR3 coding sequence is TGTGCCAGCAAGGTTGGGGGGCCAAGCAATCAGCCCCAGCATTTT. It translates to CASKVGGPSNQPQHF.

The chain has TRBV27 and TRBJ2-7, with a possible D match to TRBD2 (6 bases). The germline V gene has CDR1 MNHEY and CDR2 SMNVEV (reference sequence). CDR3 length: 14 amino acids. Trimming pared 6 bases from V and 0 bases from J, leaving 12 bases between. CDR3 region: CASSLQTSSYEQYF. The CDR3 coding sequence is TGTGCCAGCAGCCTCCAGACTAGCTCCTACGAGCAGTACTTC.

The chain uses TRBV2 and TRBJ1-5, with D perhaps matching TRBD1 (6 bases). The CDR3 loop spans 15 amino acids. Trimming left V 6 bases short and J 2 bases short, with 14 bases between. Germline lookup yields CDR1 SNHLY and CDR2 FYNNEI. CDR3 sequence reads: CASRAPSGGNQPQHF. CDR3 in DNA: TGTGCCAGCAGAGCCCCCTCAGGGGGCAATCAGCCCCAGCATTTT.

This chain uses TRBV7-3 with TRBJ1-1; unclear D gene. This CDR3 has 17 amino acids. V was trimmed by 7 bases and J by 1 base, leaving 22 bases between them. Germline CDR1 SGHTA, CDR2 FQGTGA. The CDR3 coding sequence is TGTGCCAGCACCACCTCCAGAGTAAGTCGGGGGAACACTGAAGCTTTCTTT. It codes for CASTTSRVSRGNTEAFF.

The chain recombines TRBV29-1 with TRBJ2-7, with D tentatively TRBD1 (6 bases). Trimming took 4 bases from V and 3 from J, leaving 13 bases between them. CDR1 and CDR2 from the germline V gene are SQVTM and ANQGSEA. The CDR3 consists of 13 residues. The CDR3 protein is CSVAEKQGYEQYF. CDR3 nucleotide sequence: TGCAGCGTTGCGGAGAAACAGGGCTACGAGCAGTACTTC.

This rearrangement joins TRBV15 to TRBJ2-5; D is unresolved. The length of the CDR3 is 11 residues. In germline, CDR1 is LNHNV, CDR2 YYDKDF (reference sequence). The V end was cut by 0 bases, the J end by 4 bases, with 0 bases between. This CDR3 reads CATSREETQYF. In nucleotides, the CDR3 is TGTGCCACCAGCAGAGAAGAGACCCAGTACTTC.

The CDR3 DNA is TGCAGTGCCAAGACAGGGCCCACTGAAGCTTTCTTT. This sequence encodes CSAKTGPTEAFF. This sequence joins TRBV20-1 and TRBJ1-1; 7 nucleotides align to TRBD1. Per germline, CDR1 DFQATT and CDR2 SNEGSKA (reference sequence). V shed 6 bases and J 4 bases; nucleotides not matched to a gene: 5. The CDR3 length is 12 residues.